A single count supports the clone carrying this TCR beta chain. The data stem from a study of blood T cell repertoires in COVID-19. Trimming shortened V by 2 bases and J by 5 bases, and 10 bases separated the two germline ends. Germline V gene sequence: CDR1 SGHTA, CDR2 FQGNSA. The CDR3 sequence is 13 residues long. The assay was immunoSEQ multiplex PCR, and TCRdb's table has in-frame clones only and misses some. The data show 95,000 to 110,000 clones, 80% to 90% seen once. This chain uses TRBV7-2 with TRBJ2-7; a possible D gene is TRBD2 (5 bases). Material: peripheral blood. This sequence originates from a human donor in a cohort sampled during active COVID-19. The DNA for the CDR3 is TGTGCCAGCAGCTTATCCCGGGGAGACGAGCAGTACTTC. It translates to CASSLSRGDEQYF.